The clone carrying this T cell receptor (beta chain) has a handful of counts. The antigen is undetermined. The sample is drawn from a study of T cells after yellow fever vaccination. On the study more broadly: When fractions had low cell numbers, they were prepared with SMART-Seq v4 Ultra Low Input.

Making TCR cDNA involved 5'RACE template switching, which added UMIs and a universal primer site. TCRdb reprocessed the 5' RACE reads with MiXCR, giving one entry per CDR3 protein. This table holds 200,000 to 300,000 distinct CDR3 sequences, around 6.7% found once. This CDR3 has 13 amino acids. Germline V lookup: CDR1 DFQATT, CDR2 SNEGSKA (reference sequence). V lost 0 bases and J lost 2; bases outside the gene matches: 1. Broader study findings: Booster sampling recovered most clones from primary vaccination (nearly 98% CD4, around 88% CD8). Clonotype sharing between CD4 and CD8 compartments was small.

This chain connects TRBV20-1 to TRBJ2-7, with 7 bases fitting TRBD1. This sequence originates from a man younger than 40 who received the YFV17D yellow fever vaccine. The input for sequencing was CD4+ T cells sorted from PBMCs, taken on the day of the yellow fever booster vaccination. CDR3 protein: CSARDGQAYEQYF. The CDR3, as DNA: TGCAGTGCTAGAGATGGACAGGCCTACGAGCAGTACTTC.